Following are 25 T cell receptor beta chains from one sample sequenced in a study of T cell repertoires in cytomegalovirus infection. TCRdb fed the reads into MiXCR, producing one record per CDR3 protein. Of about 890,000 distinct CDR3 sequences listed, around 31% were seen once; the top ten hold 11% to 15%. Their recognized antigens are unknown. The sample consisted of cultured CD8+ T cells from PBMCs, taken from culture after CMV antigen stimulation. Every receptor here comes from a human donor in good health (CMV status not recorded). Some clones in this sample may be carry-over from other donors' samples.

The chain recombines TRBV15 with TRBJ2-3; tentatively, D is TRBD2 (6 bases). This CDR3 spans 15 amino acids. Trimming took off 5 bases at V and 2 bases at J, with 14 bases between the two ends. CDR1 is LNHNV, CDR2 YYDKDF, per germline (reference sequence). Here the CDR3 DNA reads TGTGCCACCAGCTCCCTGGGCGGGAACACAGATACGCAGTATTTT. Its protein is CATSSLGGNTDTQYF.

This clonotype was counted only a few times. The J gene is TRBJ1-2, the V gene TRBV27; D gene uncertain. CDR1 and CDR2 from the germline V gene are MNHEY and SMNVEV (reference sequence). CDR3 length: 14 amino acids. V shed 1 base and J shed 4 bases, with 10 bases lying between them. CDR3 sequence reads: CASSLLAGGYGYTF. The CDR3, as DNA: TGTGCCAGCAGTTTATTGGCAGGTGGCTATGGCTACACCTTC.

Regarding this clonotype: Sequence at one end of the junction differs from germline and may be a read error. The chain combines TRBV15 with TRBJ2-1; 9 nucleotides match TRBD2. Germline lookup yields CDR1 LNHNV and CDR2 YYDKDF (reference sequence). This CDR3 is 18 amino acids long. CDR3 nucleotides: TGTGTCACCAGCAGAGATACCATTAGGACTAGCGTATACAATGAGCAGTTCTTC. It yields the protein CVTSRDTIRTSVYNEQFF.

Notes on this clonotype: The final CDR3 position lacks the conserved phenylalanine or tryptophan, pointing to a likely read error. J is TRBJ2-3 and V is TRBV9, with a possible D match to TRBD1 (5 bases). Trimming stripped 4 bases from V and 4 bases from J, with 7 bases between. The CDR3 runs 12 residues. CDR1 is SGDLS and CDR2 is YYNGEE in the germline V gene. CDR3: CASSPRADTQYS. CDR3 nucleotides: TGTGCCAGCAGCCCCAGGGCAGATACGCAGTATTCT.

The chain combines TRBV5-5 with TRBJ1-4; TRBD1 matches 12 bases. The CDR3 has 19 residues. V dropped 3 bases and J dropped 6; count of bases not matched to a gene: 15. Germline CDR1 and CDR2: SGHKS and YYEKEE (reference sequence). The CDR3 sequence is CASSWGTGGAGLVDEKLFF. The CDR3 DNA follows: TGTGCCAGCAGCTGGGGGACAGGGGGCGCGGGATTAGTGGATGAAAAACTGTTTTTT.

V usage is TRBV19 and J usage is TRBJ1-5; a possible D gene is TRBD1 (6 bases). Trimming took off 8 bases at V and 0 bases at J, with 11 bases between the two ends. This CDR3 contains 14 residues. Germline CDR1 reads LNHDA; CDR2 reads SQIVND (reference sequence). CDR3 sequence: CASWGAYSNQPQHF. The DNA for the CDR3 is TGTGCCAGTTGGGGGGCTTATAGCAATCAGCCCCAGCATTTT.

This clonotype was picked up a small number of times. V gene TRBV6-1 combines with J gene TRBJ1-2; D uncertain. The length of the CDR3 is 14 residues. Trimming removed 7 bases at V and 2 bases at J, with 14 bases between. Germline assignment: CDR1 MNHNS and CDR2 SASEGT. CDR3: CASIPGRTNYGYTF. CDR3 coding DNA: TGTGCCAGCATCCCTGGGAGGACGAACTATGGCTACACCTTC.

This clonotype turned up a few times. CDR3 bases: TGTGCCAGCAGGCTTCAGAACACTGAAGCTTTCTTT. Protein sequence: CASRLQNTEAFF. This chain links TRBV7-9 with TRBJ1-1, with D unclear. Trimming cost V 6 bases and J 1 base, with 6 bases left between them. Germline V CDR1 and CDR2: SEHNR, FQNEAQ (reference sequence). The CDR3 totals 12 residues.

The rearrangement links TRBV6-1 to TRBJ1-1, with 9 bases identical to TRBD1. Germline loops: CDR1 MNHNS, CDR2 SASEGT. Losses at the gene ends were 5 bases for V and 9 bases for J; bases not matched to a gene: 7. The CDR3 sequence is 13 residues long. The CDR3 DNA is TGTGCCAGCAGTTACCCCGGGACAGGGAAAGCTTTCTTT. It is translated as CASSYPGTGKAFF.

There are many counts of this clonotype. The V gene is TRBV7-8, the J gene TRBJ2-1, with TRBD2 matching over 10 bases. After removal of 6 bases from V and 5 bases from J, the junction contained 10 bases not matched to a gene. CDR3 size: 16 residues. Germline V lookup: CDR1 SGHVS, CDR2 FQNEAQ. The CDR3 nucleotides read TGTGCCAGCAGTCCACCGGGACTAGCGCTGAACAATGAGCAGTTCTTC. Translated: CASSPPGLALNNEQFF.

The sample holds one count of this clonotype. The CDR3 sequence is CASSGTGVMNTEAFF. CDR3 bases: TGTGCCAGCAGTGGGACAGGGGTAATGAACACTGAAGCTTTCTTT. This chain joins TRBV2 and TRBJ1-1; TRBD1 agrees at 9 bases. The length of the CDR3 is 15 residues. Germline assignment: CDR1 SNHLY and CDR2 FYNNEI. V lost 4 bases and J lost 0; bases outside the gene matches: 3.

The chain recombines TRBV18 with TRBJ1-2; D is uncertain. V lost 1 base, J lost 0 bases, and 15 bases lay in between. This CDR3 is 17 amino acids long. CDR1 is KGHSH, CDR2 LQKENI, per germline. The CDR3 nucleotides read TGTGCCAGCTCACCACAGGGCAGCATAATAGCTAACTATGGCTACACCTTC. Translated, it gives CASSPQGSIIANYGYTF.

This clonotype was picked up many times. The chain carries TRBV7-9 and TRBJ2-1; D not certain. Trimming removed 6 bases at V and 9 bases at J, with 18 bases between. The CDR3 length is 14 residues. From germline, CDR1 is SEHNR and CDR2 FQNEAQ (reference sequence). DNA of the CDR3: TGTGCCAGCAGGGGGATCGACCCGATTGGTGAGCAGTTCTTC. Translated, it gives CASRGIDPIGEQFF.

This clonotype was seen a handful of times. The chain uses TRBV5-1 and TRBJ2-1, with 8 bases that match TRBD1. The CDR3 extends over 14 amino acids. V gave up 5 bases and J gave up 5 bases; unmatched junction bases: 6. CDR1 and CDR2 from the germline V gene are SGHRS and YFSETQ. CDR3 residues: CASRETGANNEQFF. DNA for the CDR3: TGCGCCAGCAGAGAGACAGGGGCGAACAATGAGCAGTTCTTC.

V and J are TRBV9 and TRBJ1-4; tentatively, D is TRBD1 (5 bases). This CDR3 region has 14 residues. V was clipped by 3 bases and J by 6 bases, with 12 bases between them. Germline lookup yields CDR1 SGDLS and CDR2 YYNGEE. CDR3 nucleotides: TGTGCCAGCAGCGGAGGGGCAGTTCATGAAAAACTGTTTTTT. Amino acids: CASSGGAVHEKLFF.

V gene TRBV27 combines with J gene TRBJ2-3, with TRBD1 matching 8 bases. The germline V gene has CDR1 MNHEY and CDR2 SMNVEV (reference sequence). The V gene end was trimmed by 5 bases and the J gene end by 7 bases; junction bases not matched to a gene: 8. The CDR3 has 14 residues. The CDR3 DNA reads as TGTGCCAGCAGTCCCGCAGGGGGCACCCATACGCAGTATTTT. Translating gives CASSPAGGTHTQYF.

The V call is TRBV10-3, the J call TRBJ2-7; TRBD1 matches 11 bases. The germline V gene encodes CDR1 ENHRY and CDR2 SYGVKD. The CDR3 has 12 amino acids. The CDR3 protein is CAISESGQGALV. The CDR3 DNA sequence: TGTGCCATCAGTGAGTCCGGACAGGGGGCGTTGGTC.

In regard to this clonotype: One end of the junction is discordant with germline, which a read error may explain. The genes are TRBV7-2 and TRBJ2-3; TRBD2 matches at 13 bases. The CDR3 runs 17 residues. Germline CDR1 SGHTA, CDR2 FQGNSA. The DNA for the CDR3 is TGTGCCCGCAGCTCTTGGACTAGCGGGGGCCCCACAGATACGCAGTATTTT. It specifies CARSSWTSGGPTDTQYF.

The sample holds a few counts of this clonotype. This sequence joins TRBV20-1 and TRBJ2-1; TRBD2 aligns across 13 bases. Germline lookup yields CDR1 DFQATT and CDR2 SNEGSKA (reference sequence). V shed 2 bases, J shed 3 bases, and the junction held 1 base outside the gene matches. This CDR3 is 15 amino acids long. The chain's CDR3 is CSARRTSGGYNEQFF. The CDR3 DNA sequence: TGCAGTGCTAGAAGGACTAGCGGGGGCTACAATGAGCAGTTCTTC.

This clonotype was counted a few times. V gene TRBV5-6 combines with J gene TRBJ1-1, with D possibly being TRBD1 (6 bases). Germline V lookup: CDR1 SGHDT, CDR2 YYEEEE. Deletions cut 4 bases from V and 7 bases from J, with 23 bases between. This CDR3 has 16 residues. The CDR3 sequence is CASSPGQIALEHEAFF. The CDR3 DNA reads as TGTGCCAGCAGCCCGGGACAAATAGCTCTGGAACATGAAGCTTTCTTT.

A remark on this clonotype: Compared with germline, one end of the junction differs, possibly owing to a read error. The chain carries TRBV6-5 and TRBJ1-1; D unclear. Germline V gene sequence: CDR1 MNHEY, CDR2 SVGAGI. The CDR3 has 12 amino acids. The CDR3 bases are TGTGCCAGCGGAATTAAGAACACTAAAGCTTTCTTT. The encoded protein is CASGIKNTKAFF.

This clonotype was observed a few times. This chain connects TRBV7-3 to TRBJ2-1; D gene unclear. CDR1 SGHTA and CDR2 FQGTGA come from the germline V gene. The CDR3 spans 13 residues. The ends were cut back, 5 bases at V and 7 bases at J, with 12 bases in the middle. For the CDR3, the DNA is TGTGCCAGCAGCCCACCATGGTCGAATGAGCAGTTCTTC. Its protein is CASSPPWSNEQFF.

This clonotype was found a few times. The chain has TRBV5-4 and TRBJ1-5; TRBD1 matches 9 bases. Germline CDR1 and CDR2: SGHNT and YYREEE (reference sequence). V shed 2 bases, J shed 0 bases, and the junction held 12 bases outside the gene matches. The CDR3 consists of 19 residues. The CDR3 region is CASSLVRDRVPASNQPQHF. CDR3 nucleotide sequence: TGTGCCAGCAGCTTAGTCCGGGACAGGGTCCCCGCTAGCAATCAGCCCCAGCATTTT.

This clonotype was counted at least ten times. V and J are TRBV11-1 and TRBJ2-2, with D perhaps given as TRBD1 or TRBD2 (5 bases each). V was trimmed by 0 bases and J by 2 bases, leaving 13 bases between them. This CDR3 spans 17 amino acids. Looked up from germline, CDR1 is SGHAT and CDR2 is FQDESV (reference sequence). DNA for the CDR3: TGTGCCAGCAGCTTAGCCCCCGAGGGGATCAACACCGGGGAGCTGTTTTTT. This codes for CASSLAPEGINTGELFF.

The genes are TRBV7-9 and TRBJ2-7; 7 bases are shared with TRBD1. CDR1 SEHNR and CDR2 FQNEAQ come from the germline V gene (reference sequence). The ends lost 5 bases at V and 4 bases at J; junction bases unmatched: 5. The CDR3 loop spans 13 amino acids. As DNA, the CDR3 is TGTGCCAGCAGCCCCAGGGGGTTGTACGAGCAGTACGTC. It is translated as CASSPRGLYEQYV.